This T cell receptor beta chain was sequenced during a study of blood T cell repertoires in COVID-19. Libraries were prepared by immunoSEQ multiplex PCR; TCRdb keeps only in-frame clonotypes and omits some of them. Of tens of thousands of clones listed, about 86% are singletons. The CDR3 is 17 residues long. Germline trimming cut 4 bases from V and 7 bases from J; bases unmatched to any gene: 10. Germline lookup yields CDR1 MRHNA and CDR2 SNTAGT. The J gene is TRBJ2-1, the V gene TRBV6-4; 13 nucleotides align to TRBD2. Sequencing was carried out using peripheral blood. The TCR was taken from a man aged 50-60 years with acute or convalescent COVID-19. This chain's CDR3 is CASSGQGTTSGRNEQFF. DNA of the CDR3: TGTGCCAGCAGTGGACAGGGGACGACTAGCGGGAGGAATGAGCAGTTCTTC.